The source of this T cell receptor beta chain is a study of cytomegalovirus exposure and HLA in healthy donors. Profiled with immunoSEQ multiplex PCR; TCRdb holds only in-frame clones, not every one. The sample records about 79,000 clones, 93% being singletons. This clone was detected only once. The V end lost 0 bases, the J end lost 6 bases, and 3 bases lay between the germline ends. Germline lookup yields CDR1 DFQATT and CDR2 SNEGSKA (reference sequence). This CDR3 region has 11 residues. Input material: PBMCs. This clonotype was obtained from a woman aged 30 to 39 in good health and CMV-seronegative. The V gene is TRBV20-1, the J gene TRBJ2-1; unclear D gene. The CDR3 nucleotides are TGCAGTGCTAGAGAAGCCAATGAGCAGTTCTTC. Protein: CSAREANEQFF.